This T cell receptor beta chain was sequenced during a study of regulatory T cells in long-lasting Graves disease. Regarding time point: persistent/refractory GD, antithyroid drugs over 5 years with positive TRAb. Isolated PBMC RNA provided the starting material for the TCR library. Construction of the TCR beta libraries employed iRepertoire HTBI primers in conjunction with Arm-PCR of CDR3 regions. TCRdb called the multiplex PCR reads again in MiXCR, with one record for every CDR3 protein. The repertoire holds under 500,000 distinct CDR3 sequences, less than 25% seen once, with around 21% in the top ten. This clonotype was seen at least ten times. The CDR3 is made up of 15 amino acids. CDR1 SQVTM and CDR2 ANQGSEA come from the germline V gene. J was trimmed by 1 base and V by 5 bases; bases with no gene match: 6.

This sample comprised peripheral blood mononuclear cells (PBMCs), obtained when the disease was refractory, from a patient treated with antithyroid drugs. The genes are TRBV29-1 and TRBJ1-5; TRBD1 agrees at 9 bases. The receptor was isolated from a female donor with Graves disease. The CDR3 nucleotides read TGCAGCGTTACAACCGGGACAGGGAGCAATCAGCCCCAGCATTTT. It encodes CSVTTGTGSNQPQHF.